A single sample gave rise to the 2 T cell receptor beta chains below, sequenced in a study of response to subunit inactivated influenza vaccine. TCRdb re-called the RT-PCR reads with MiXCR, one entry per CDR3 protein. The data contain more than 400,000 distinct CDR3 sequences, about a tenth of them singletons. The material was PBMCs from blood, obtained around seven weeks after vaccination. Receptor source: a man in his fifties who received an inactivated influenza vaccine.

The sample holds many counts of this clonotype. The chain employs TRBV7-8 and TRBJ1-5; D perhaps matches TRBD1 (5 bases). V shed 4 bases and J shed 1 base, with 8 bases lying between them. From germline, CDR1 is SGHVS and CDR2 FQNEAQ. This CDR3 spans 14 amino acids. The CDR3 nucleotides read TGTGCCAGCAGCTGGGGGGTCAGCAATCAGCCCCAGCATTTT. It encodes CASSWGVSNQPQHF.

This clonotype appeared a few times. The V call is TRBV12-3 or TRBV12-4, the J call TRBJ2-7; 8 nucleotides match TRBD1. The CDR3 is made up of 15 amino acids. V gave up 5 bases and J gave up 4 bases; unmatched junction bases: 10. CDR3 loop: CASSPGQGRLYEQYF. In DNA, the CDR3 is TGTGCCAGCAGTCCCGGACAGGGAAGATTGTACGAGCAGTACTTC.